These T cell receptor beta chains were read from a single sample in a study of shared clonotypes between healthy human individuals. Clones were sequenced by immunoSEQ multiplex PCR, and TCRdb holds only the in-frame ones, with some missing. The table has around 480,000 clones, nearly 80% seen once. Material: PBMCs. The receptors stem from a woman aged 40-49 years in good health. Some clones in this sample may be carry-over from other donors' samples. The CDR3 runs from the conserved cysteine through the conserved F or W.

j_call	v_call	cdr3_aa
TRBJ2-5	TRBV6-5	CASSPGQETQYF
TRBJ2-1	TRBV7-8	CASSLEPANEQFF
TRBJ1-2	TRBV29-1	CSESSNYGCTF
TRBJ2-2	TRBV6-4	CASSDSDGTGELFF
TRBJ2-2	TRBV28	CASSLGTNTGELFF
TRBJ2-5	TRBV25-1	CASSEKGIETQYF
TRBJ2-7	TRBV2	CASATSGLYEQYF
TRBJ2-1	TRBV7-8	CASSGGTSGIHEQFF
TRBJ2-7	TRBV5-6	CASSSPLDPDYEQYF
TRBJ2-1	TRBV2	CASSRTSDPYNEQFF
TRBJ1-5	TRBV7-2	CASSFMGFEPQHF
TRBJ2-7	TRBV7-2	CASSLVQGSYEQYF
TRBJ2-2	TRBV10-2	CASTGTSPATGELFF
TRBJ1-5	TRBV7-2	CASSLRQQDNQPQHF
TRBJ2-3	TRBV19	CASSSSGGGTVDTQYF
TRBJ2-2	TRBV5-1	CASSFGQNTGELFF
TRBJ2-5	TRBV18	CASSREGGETQYF
TRBJ2-3	TRBV18	CASSPPEGTRDTQYF
TRBJ2-3	TRBV7-2	CASSPRTLALDTQYF
TRBJ1-2	TRBV7-2	CASSLDRVSDGYTF
TRBJ1-1	TRBV5-4	CASSRGTGGGGTEAFF
TRBJ2-2	TRBV11-3	CASSLSLNRANTGELFF
TRBJ2-2	TRBV30	CAWSGGTSNTGELFF
TRBJ2-5	TRBV2	CASSELVSIETQYF
TRBJ2-7	TRBV5-1	CASSVTGQGVYEQYF
TRBJ1-1	TRBV1	CTSPGRMNTEAFF
TRBJ1-1	TRBV5-1	CASSLNGAEVTAFF
TRBJ1-3	TRBV28	CASSSELYGNTIYF
TRBJ2-7	TRBV5-1	CASSFGTGGSYEQYF
TRBJ2-7	TRBV28	CASVDRERTYEQYF
TRBJ2-1	TRBV5-4	CASSLGTGEVWNEQFF
TRBJ2-7	TRBV7-2	CASSPSLGAYEQYF
TRBJ2-1	TRBV6-1	CASSELAGMNEQFF
TRBJ1-2	TRBV2	CASSDSEIYGYTF
TRBJ1-1	TRBV11-2	CASSLVWTGSASGDEAFF
TRBJ2-7	TRBV6-1	CASSDQTPLTGAWQYF
TRBJ2-7	TRBV9	CASSDPTSVEQYF
TRBJ1-1	TRBV7-2	CASSLSRLGTEAFF
TRBJ1-1	TRBV19	CASSIDSVNTEAFF
TRBJ2-1	TRBV5-1	CASSGEADSYNEQFF
TRBJ1-2	TRBV7-2	CASSLLHFGYTF
TRBJ2-1	TRBV5-1	CASSVGLAGVEQFF
TRBJ2-7	TRBV30	CAWSVGTGHYEQYF
TRBJ1-1	TRBV7-3	CASSLNSNTEAFF
TRBJ2-7	TRBV6-5	CASSYLARRPYEQYF
TRBJ2-1	TRBV12-5	CASGLVLGGLSYNEQFF
TRBJ2-1	TRBV7-2	CASTRRGRESEQFF
TRBJ1-1	TRBV18	CASSRESSSEAFF
TRBJ2-7	TRBV2	CASSEGRPVQYF
TRBJ2-7	TRBV5-1	CASSSATSGMGEQYF
TRBJ1-1	TRBV19	CASTNPRTLNTEAFF
TRBJ2-7	TRBV30	CAWSQGVTYEQYF
TRBJ1-2	TRBV9	CASSPEGVSYGYTF
TRBJ1-1	TRBV14	CASSPTSPNTEAFF
TRBJ2-6	TRBV19	CASSIGISGANVLTF
TRBJ2-7	TRBV4-3	CASSQDRGTGAYEQYF
TRBJ2-1	TRBV19	CASSMAWGWGGLNNEQFF
TRBJ2-1	TRBV6-5	CASRSGGSSYNEQFF